This TCR beta chain was sequenced in a study of T cell changes during pregnancy in multiple sclerosis. CDR1 is MNHEY and CDR2 is SMNVEV in the germline V gene (reference sequence). V lost 5 bases to trimming and J lost 9 bases; unmatched junction nucleotides: 13. There are 14 residues in the CDR3. Measured with immunoSEQ multiplex PCR; TCRdb has only the in-frame clones, and not every one. The table includes more than 90,000 clones, 92% detected once. This clone was seen once. Sequences were derived from peripheral blood, sampled in the first trimester of pregnancy. V gene TRBV27 combines with J gene TRBJ2-7; TRBD1 agrees at 7 bases. The TCR sequence derives from a female donor with multiple sclerosis, enrolled in a pregnancy study. CDR3 sequence: CASSVSPGQTMQYF. The CDR3 DNA follows: TGTGCCAGCAGTGTAAGCCCGGGACAGACGATGCAGTACTTC.